These T cell receptor beta chains were read from a single sample in a study of shared clonotypes between healthy human individuals. The data were produced by immunoSEQ multiplex PCR, yet TCRdb's version contains in-frame clones alone and is incomplete. The sample holds roughly 700,000 clones, around 72% seen once. The sample consisted of memory CD4+ T cells sorted from blood. The receptors were sampled from a woman in her 30s in good health. Each CDR3 is given with its conserved first and last residue. A D gene is named only where the DNA matches it firmly. Rows give clone size only sometimes, using once, few, many, or a class for an expanded clone.

TRBJ2-3	TRBD1	TRBV7-2	.	CASSFRDRSTDTQYF	TGTGCCAGCAGCTTCCGGGACAGAAGCACAGATACGCAGTATTTT
TRBJ2-1	TRBD2	TRBV15	.	CATSRDSGSASYNEQFF	TGTGCCACCAGCAGAGATAGCGGGTCTGCTTCCTACAATGAGCAGTTCTTC
TRBJ2-1	.	TRBV4-2	once	CASSQGWADEQFF	TGTGCCAGCAGCCAAGGCTGGGCGGATGAGCAGTTCTTC
TRBJ2-2	.	TRBV9	.	CASSERKANTGELFF	TGTGCCAGCAGCGAGCGGAAGGCGAACACCGGGGAGCTGTTTTTT
TRBJ1-4	.	TRBV30	.	CAWSRPREKLFF	TGTGCCTGGAGCAGGCCAAGGGAAAAACTGTTTTTT
TRBJ2-3	.	TRBV4-1	once	CASSQVGSAKGTDTQYF	TGCGCCAGCAGCCAAGTTGGTAGCGCGAAAGGGACAGATACGCAGTATTTT
TRBJ1-3	TRBD1	TRBV30	many	CAWKQGAGNTIYF	TGTGCCTGGAAACAGGGGGCTGGAAACACCATATATTTT
TRBJ2-1	.	TRBV5-1	once	CASSLSTASYNEQFF	TGCGCCAGCAGCTTGAGCACAGCCTCCTACAATGAGCAGTTCTTC
TRBJ1-1	.	TRBV6-4	.	CASSDSAAVIMNTEAFF	TGTGCCAGCAGTGACTCGGCGGCAGTCATTATGAACACTGAAGCTTTCTTT
TRBJ2-1	TRBD2	TRBV5-1	.	CASLPGTSGNEQFF	TGCGCCAGCCTGCCTGGGACTAGCGGTAATGAGCAGTTCTTC
TRBJ2-2	.	TRBV27	.	CASRLHRGTGELFF	TGTGCCAGCAGACTTCACAGAGGGACCGGGGAGCTGTTTTTT
TRBJ1-2	.	TRBV18	few	CASSPPQGQANYGYTF	TGTGCCAGCTCACCACCGCAGGGTCAAGCTAACTATGGCTACACCTTC
TRBJ2-5	TRBD1	TRBV29-1	.	CSVRTGLETQYF	TGCAGCGTTCGGACAGGGCTAGAGACCCAGTACTTC
TRBJ1-4	.	TRBV6-1	.	CASSDVTILNEKLFF	TGTGCCAGCAGTGACGTAACAATCCTTAATGAAAAACTGTTTTTT
TRBJ2-7	TRBD2	TRBV28	.	CASSFVAGEISEQYF	TGTGCCAGCAGTTTCGTAGCGGGAGAAATAAGCGAGCAGTACTTC
TRBJ1-4	TRBD1	TRBV28	.	CASSTQGALVEKLFF	TGTGCCAGCAGTACTCAGGGGGCGCTTGTAGAAAAACTGTTTTTT